These T cell receptor beta chains were read from a single sample in a study of T cells in Graves' hyperthyroidism and ophthalmopathy. In TCRdb, the multiplex PCR reads were re-called with MiXCR into one record per CDR3 protein. The table shows about 250,000 distinct CDR3 sequences, with approximately 23% occurring only once. The sequenced sample consisted of blood. The origin of the receptors is a woman in her thirties or forties with Graves' ophthalmopathy. Each CDR3 is given with its conserved first and last residue. The order of the fields is D gene, V gene, clone size, J gene, CDR3 protein, CDR3 DNA. The D gene is left open where the match is weak. Some rows have no size entry. The others give once, few or many, or a class for an expanded clone.

>TRBD1|TRBV5-1|many|TRBJ2-2
CASSARTGATGELFF
TGCGCCAGCAGCGCCAGGACAGGGGCCACCGGGGAGCTGTTTTTT
>TRBD2|TRBV7-8|-|TRBJ2-7
CASSLGSGRASEQYF
TGTGCCAGCAGCTTAGGAAGCGGGAGGGCTTCCGAGCAGTACTTC
>-|TRBV5-1|many|TRBJ2-5
CASTKTGEETQYF
TGCGCCAGCACCAAAACTGGCGAGGAGACCCAGTACTTC
>TRBD1|TRBV6-1|many|TRBJ2-1
CASSERDRGHPYNEQFF
TGTGCCAGCAGTGAACGGGACAGGGGGCATCCCTACAATGAGCAGTTCTTC
>-|TRBV11-1|many|TRBJ1-1
CASSLGGGGLMNTEAFF
TGTGCCAGCAGCTTAGGAGGGGGGGGGCTCATGAACACTGAAGCTTTCTTT
>TRBD1|TRBV29-1|many|TRBJ2-2
CSVVQGSLNTGELFF
TGCAGCGTTGTACAGGGGTCCCTGAACACCGGGGAGCTGTTTTTT
>-|TRBV7-9|many|TRBJ2-5
CASSPGTTQETQYF
TGTGCCAGCAGCCCGGGGACCACCCAAGAGACCCAGTACTTC
>-|TRBV28|-|TRBJ1-2
CASSPRGGQIVYGYTF
TGTGCCAGCAGCCCGAGGGGAGGACAGATCGTATATGGCTACACCTTC
>TRBD1|TRBV5-1|-|TRBJ2-7
CASSWGQDRGSYEQYF
TGCGCCAGCAGCTGGGGGCAGGACAGGGGATCCTACGAGCAGTACTTC
>-|TRBV28|many|TRBJ2-2
CASSFRQYANTGELFF
TGTGCCAGCAGTTTTCGACAGTACGCGAACACCGGGGAGCTGTTTTTT
>-|TRBV7-8|many|TRBJ1-1
CASSNGPEAFF
TGTGCCAGCAGTAATGGACCCGAAGCTTTCTTT
>-|TRBV28|-|TRBJ1-5
CASSYLSAQHF
TGTGCCAGCAGCTACCTATCTGCCCAGCATTTT
>-|TRBV20-1|many|TRBJ1-3
CSAMTGNTIYF
TGCAGTGCCATGACAGGAAACACCATATATTTT
>TRBD1|TRBV5-1|many|TRBJ1-1
CASNGQGTGNTEAFF
TGCGCCAGCAACGGACAGGGGACGGGGAACACTGAAGCTTTCTTT
>-|TRBV6-1|many|TRBJ2-7
CASSAGYEQYF
TGTGCCAGCAGCGCCGGATACGAGCAGTACTTC
>TRBD1|TRBV5-1|-|TRBJ1-2
CASSPGSGGDGYTF
TGCGCCAGCAGCCCGGGTTCAGGGGGCGATGGCTACACCTTC
>-|TRBV6-1|many|TRBJ1-5
CASRRDPAANQPQHF
TGTGCCAGCAGGAGGGATCCGGCCGCAAATCAGCCCCAGCATTTT
>-|TRBV30|few|TRBJ2-5
CAWDRPGVKETQYF
TGTGCCTGGGACAGACCAGGGGTTAAAGAGACCCAGTACTTC
>-|TRBV7-3|many|TRBJ2-5
CASSPGLQETQYF
TGTGCCAGCAGCCCGGGACTCCAAGAGACCCAGTACTTC
>-|TRBV6-1|-|TRBJ2-7
CASSAVSWSTYEQYF
TGTGCCAGCAGTGCCGTCAGTTGGAGTACCTACGAGCAGTACTTC
>TRBD2|TRBV29-1|many|TRBJ2-2
CSALAGGGELFF
TGCAGCGCCCTAGCGGGAGGCGGGGAGCTGTTTTTT
>-|TRBV6-1|many|TRBJ1-5
CATRDTYSNQPQHF
TGTGCCACAAGGGACACCTATAGCAATCAGCCCCAGCATTTT
>-|TRBV5-1|few|TRBJ1-2
CASSLSWDGYTF
TGCGCCAGCAGCTTGAGTTGGGACGGCTACACCTTC
>-|TRBV7-3|many|TRBJ1-1
CASSRDPPLNTEAFF
TGTGCCAGCAGCCGGGACCCACCCTTGAACACTGAAGCTTTCTTT
>TRBD1|TRBV4-1|many|TRBJ1-2
CASSQDPGGGYTF
TGCGCCAGCAGCCAAGACCCAGGGGGTGGCTACACCTTC
>-|TRBV29-1|-|TRBJ1-2
CSVTTGAGGYTF
TGCAGCGTGACCACCGGGGCGGGTGGCTACACCTTC
>TRBD2|TRBV20-1|-|TRBJ2-7
CSARKTSAYEQYF
TGCAGTGCTAGGAAGACTAGCGCGTACGAGCAGTACTTC
>TRBD2|TRBV20-1|many|TRBJ2-5
CSARGGTSGRSIQETQYF
TGCAGTGCTAGAGGGGGGACTAGCGGGAGGTCAATTCAAGAGACCCAGTACTTC
>TRBD2|TRBV15|many|TRBJ2-5
CATSRDGTSGRWETQYF
TGTGCCACCAGCAGAGACGGGACTAGCGGGAGGTGGGAGACCCAGTACTTC
>TRBD1|TRBV7-2|many|TRBJ2-5
CASSPGQGQETQYF
TGTGCCAGCAGCCCGGGACAGGGGCAAGAGACCCAGTACTTC
>-|TRBV2|many|TRBJ2-2
CASSELANTGELFF
TGTGCCAGCAGTGAACTGGCGAACACCGGGGAGCTGTTTTTT
>-|TRBV5-1|-|TRBJ2-5
CASSLLQRETQYF
TGCGCCAGCAGCTTGTTACAGCGAGAGACCCAGTACTTC
>-|TRBV28|-|TRBJ2-7
CASSYSTDSLYEQYF
TGTGCCAGCAGTTACTCGACAGACTCCCTTTACGAGCAGTACTTC
>TRBD2|TRBV6-1|many|TRBJ2-2
CASSTGTSTGELFF
TGTGCCAGCAGTACGGGGACTAGCACCGGGGAGCTGTTTTTT
>-|TRBV12-5|-|TRBJ2-2
CASGLDLRAGELFF
TGTGCTAGTGGTTTGGATCTCCGAGCGGGGGAGCTGTTTTTT